The 16 T cell receptor beta chains below were found in one sample sequenced in a study of blood T cells in healthy people across ages. A second PCR, run for about 7 to 11 cycles, used a sample-barcoded 5' primer plus a J-beta primer mix. A single record per CDR3 protein comes from TCRdb applying MiXCR to the 5' RACE reads. Altogether 550,000 to 600,000 distinct CDR3 sequences are present, around 48% being singletons, with the ten largest covering 20% to 25%. What was sequenced was blood. The source is an elderly man in good health.

This clonotype was counted a few times. Being one base from a much bigger clone, this may be a read error. V usage is TRBV6-6 and J usage is TRBJ2-5, with D perhaps matching TRBD2 (5 bases). Germline CDR1 and CDR2: MNHNY and SVGAGI (reference sequence). The CDR3 is 12 amino acids. Between the trimmed V and J ends, which lost 8 bases and 4 bases, there was a span of 11 bases. This CDR3 is CASRGLGETQYF. In DNA form, the CDR3 reads TGTGCCAGCCGAGGGCTAGGAGAGACCCAGTACTTC.

This clonotype was detected a few times. The J gene is TRBJ1-2, the V gene TRBV9; D unclear. Germline V gives CDR1 SGDLS, CDR2 YYNGEE. V was trimmed by 5 bases and J by 2 bases, leaving 10 bases between them. The CDR3 is 13 amino acids. The CDR3 region is CASSEVENYGYTF. In DNA form, the CDR3 reads TGTGCCAGCAGTGAGGTGGAGAACTATGGCTACACCTTC.

This CDR3 reads CASSKGGGAGANVLTF. The DNA of the CDR3 is TGTGCCAGCAGTAAAGGGGGGGGAGCTGGGGCCAACGTCCTGACTTTC. This rearrangement joins TRBV7-2 to TRBJ2-6; the D gene is possibly TRBD2 (7 bases). Germline V gene lookup returns CDR1 SGHTA and CDR2 FQGNSA. The CDR3 is 16 amino acids. Trimming pared 6 bases from V and 2 bases from J, leaving 14 bases between.

The V and J genes are TRBV10-3 and TRBJ2-1; D possibly corresponds to TRBD1 (5 bases). Germline V gene data show CDR1 as ENHRY and CDR2 as SYGVKD. V was trimmed by 3 bases and J by 6 bases, leaving 9 bases between them. This CDR3 is built from 13 residues. The CDR3 protein is CAISEDSRNEQFF. The DNA for the CDR3 is TGTGCCATCAGTGAAGACAGCCGCAATGAGCAGTTCTTC.

This clonotype was seen a few times. The rearrangement links TRBV12-3 or TRBV12-4 to TRBJ1-2, with a weak D call TRBD1 (5 bases). Trimming left V 0 bases short and J 6 bases short, with 11 bases between. The CDR3 spans 14 residues. The CDR3 bases are TGTGCCAGCAGTTTAGCCGCAGGGCAGGATGGCTACACCTTC. It encodes CASSLAAGQDGYTF.

This clonotype was counted at least ten times. The chain joins TRBV4-3 to TRBJ2-4; D gene ambiguous. V was clipped by 1 base and J by 3 bases, with 10 bases between them. Germline-derived CDR1 and CDR2 are LGHNA and YSLEER. This CDR3 is 15 amino acids long. The CDR3 coding sequence is TGCGCCAGCAGCCAAGTGTGGGATGGCAAAAACATTCAGTACTTC. It codes for CASSQVWDGKNIQYF.

The chain couples TRBV20-1 to TRBJ2-3; 11 nucleotides line up with TRBD2. This CDR3 region has 14 residues. CDR1 and CDR2 from the germline V gene are DFQATT and SNEGSKA (reference sequence). J gave up 2 bases and V 6 bases, and 4 bases lay outside the gene matches. The CDR3 loop is CSALTSGVTDTQYF. CDR3 bases: TGCAGTGCCCTGACTAGCGGGGTCACAGATACGCAGTATTTT.

This clonotype was seen a handful of times. One end of the junction varies from germline; a read error may be responsible. The V and J genes are TRBV29-1 and TRBJ2-3, with TRBD1 identical over 9 bases. Germline CDR1 SQVTM, CDR2 ANQGSEA. This CDR3 has 13 residues. DNA of the CDR3: TGCAGCACCGGACAGGGGATCACAGATACGCGGTATTTT. It yields the protein CSTGQGITDTRYF.

V gene TRBV7-8 combines with J gene TRBJ2-5; perhaps TRBD2 as D (5 bases). Trimming took 1 base from V and 13 from J, leaving 13 bases between them. Germline V gene lookup returns CDR1 SGHVS and CDR2 FQNEAQ. The CDR3 runs to 12 residues. CDR3 DNA: TGTGCCAGCAGCTTAGAAAGAGGGATAGTGTACTTC. Protein product: CASSLERGIVYF.

V usage is TRBV7-2 and J usage is TRBJ2-2, with D perhaps TRBD1 (6 bases). The germline V gene encodes CDR1 SGHTA and CDR2 FQGNSA. CDR3 length equals 16 residues. V lost 4 bases and J 0 bases, leaving 12 bases between the germline ends. The CDR3 region has the DNA TGTGCCAGCAGCTCGACCGGGACATCGAACACCGGGGAGCTGTTTTTT. This translates into CASSSTGTSNTGELFF.

This clonotype is a singleton in its sample. A read error may explain this, as a much larger clone is one base away. The chain links TRBV6-6 to TRBJ2-5; D tentatively fits TRBD1 or TRBD2 (5 bases each). CDR1 MNHNY and CDR2 SVGAGI come from the germline V gene (reference sequence). The length of the CDR3 is 15 residues. V was clipped by 5 bases and J by 11 bases, with 24 bases between them. CDR3 sequence reads: CASSDGAGKENEQYF. CDR3 sequence (DNA): TGTGCCAGCAGTGACGGGGCGGGCAAGGAAAATGAGCAGTACTTC.

This clonotype was counted only a few times. The chain couples TRBV7-9 to TRBJ2-5; D is unresolved. This CDR3 spans 15 amino acids. Trimming stripped 1 base from V and 1 base from J, with 10 bases between. Germline loops: CDR1 SEHNR, CDR2 FQNEAQ (reference sequence). The CDR3 sequence: CASSLGGPTQETQYF. The CDR3 DNA reads TGTGCCAGCAGCTTAGGAGGACCAACCCAAGAGACCCAGTACTTC.

There are a few counts of this clonotype. CDR3 amino acids: CASSLASAKANTEAFF. The CDR3 nucleotides are TGCGCCAGCAGCTTGGCCTCGGCGAAGGCGAACACTGAAGCTTTCTTT. The gene calls are TRBV5-1 and TRBJ1-1; D ambiguous. The CDR3 runs 16 residues. Trimming left V 0 bases short and J 1 base short, with 13 bases between. Germline V lookup: CDR1 SGHRS, CDR2 YFSETQ.

The rearrangement uses TRBV14 and TRBJ1-6; no definite D call. Germline CDR1 reads SGHDN; CDR2 reads FVKESK. V was cut by 6 bases and J by 8 bases, with 23 bases left in between. The CDR3 is 17 amino acids. CDR3 amino acids: CASRRSGIIGVDSPLHF. The CDR3 DNA follows: TGTGCCAGCAGGAGGAGTGGGATCATCGGAGTGGATTCACCCCTCCACTTT.

The chain recombines TRBV2 with TRBJ2-7; 16 nucleotides agree with TRBD2. Germline CDR1 and CDR2: SNHLY and FYNNEI. The CDR3 has 15 amino acids. V gave up 6 bases and J gave up 7 bases; unmatched junction bases: 6. The CDR3 spells CASRGTSGGAGEQYF. The CDR3, as DNA: TGTGCCAGCAGGGGGACTAGCGGGGGGGCTGGGGAGCAGTACTTC.

This clonotype was found a few times. The J gene is TRBJ2-7, the V gene TRBV20-1, with TRBD2 matching over 7 bases. There are 16 residues in the CDR3. In germline, CDR1 is DFQATT, CDR2 SNEGSKA (reference sequence). The V and J ends lost 2 bases and 0 bases, in that order; junction bases with no gene match: 10. CDR3 region: CSARQLTSATSYEQYF. CDR3 in DNA: TGCAGTGCTAGACAACTTACTAGCGCCACCTCCTACGAGCAGTACTTC.